This T cell receptor beta chain stems from a study of blood T cell repertoires in COVID-19 (dated by TCRdb to the early 2020s). Regarding the research as a whole: Samples from collaborators originated in the United States, Italy and Spain and spanned both the acute and convalescent phases of COVID-19. The prospective study material was composed of cDNA or gDNA derived from T cells, B-cell-depleted T cells, or PBMCs. Subjects who had been exposed to COVID-19, were actively infected with it, or had recovered from it provided the deeply sampled blood TCRbeta repertoires that made up the dataset. A freely available public database, intended as a resource for researchers studying the immune response to SARS-CoV-2, is where the repertoires were released. Samples came from the ongoing ImmuneRACE study (first 160 participants) plus 1,254 subjects from 6 global collaborators. Nearly every sample came with metadata listing a de-identified subject ID, COVID-19 status, age in years and sex. Where HLA class I and class II types were available, the types were taken from metadata supplied by the sample provider, not from assay-based typing. The investigation overall reported the following: Clinical and demographic metadata were provided uncurated, with the amount varying by source and participant.

Another Seattle source contributed samples from volunteer blood donors who had recovered from COVID-19. The collaborating institutions used their own protocols to collect whole blood in K2EDTA tubes. For TCRbeta analysis, collaborators shipped samples in one of three forms: frozen whole blood, isolated PBMCs, or DNA extracted from either of those sample types. The germline V gene specifies SNHLY as CDR1 and FYNNEI as CDR2. Trimming at the junction amounts to 5 bases on V and 4 bases on J, and the germline ends lie 3 bases apart. The CDR3, from cysteine to phenylalanine, totals 11 residues. Of all the DNA, just the CDR3 is kept, 33 bases in frame from base 1. Regarding this clone: The antigen it recognizes is unknown. No much larger clonotype is one base removed from it; base qualities were not supplied.

TCRbeta CDR3 regions were amplified from genomic DNA using the immunoSEQ Assay, a bias-controlled multiplex PCR. The authors' analysis ran thus. The number of nucleated cells in each sample was estimated by amplification of reference gene primers within the assay. To quantify the absolute abundance of each unique TCRbeta CDR3 rearrangement, sequence reads were collapsed and filtered. Productive Simpson clonality was computed per sample as the square root of Simpson's diversity index over productive rearrangements. Drawn from immuneACCESS, this table holds only the in-frame rearrangements with V and J called that TCRdb kept. Clones are partly lost; checked studies trace under half to an unresolved V gene and leave the rest unexplained. D and trimming were read from the DNA, whereas the V and J calls and clone size are those reported in that table. Present in this sample are 150,000 to 200,000 clones, 80% to 90% of which were seen just once. The ten largest clonotypes hold less than 2% of the sample.

The specimen was peripheral blood. The sequence derives from a man between 18 and 29 years old who had recovered from COVID-19. The chain is encoded by TRBV2 joined to TRBJ1-5, with the D segment identity uncertain. The CDR3: CASSSNQPQHF. The bases read TGTGCCAGCAGTTCTAATCAGCCCCAGCATTTT.